Listed here are 20 T cell receptor beta chains from one sample, sequenced in a study of post-analysis software for immune sequencing data. Broader study findings: There were five TRBV segments more frequent in patients than controls, and TRBV5-6, TRBV5-1 and TRBV20-1 were among them.

Their cognate antigens are unknown. Libraries were made from TCR beta cDNA, and they carried unique molecular identifiers. TCRdb re-called the PCR reads with MiXCR, one entry per CDR3 protein. Of about 430,000 distinct CDR3 sequences listed, 39% are singletons. The specimen sequenced was blood. The receptors derive from a girl aged 2 to 9 with multiple sclerosis.

This clonotype was found a few times. The V call is TRBV6-5, the J call TRBJ2-7; 11 bases are a match to TRBD2. This CDR3 is built from 15 residues. CDR1 and CDR2 (germline): MNHEY, SVGAGI. Losses at the gene ends were 6 bases for V and 0 bases for J; bases not matched to a gene: 4. The CDR3 loop is CASSVLAGGSYEQYF. CDR3 sequence (DNA): TGTGCCAGCAGCGTTCTAGCGGGGGGCTCCTACGAGCAGTACTTC.

The rearrangement links TRBV24-1 to TRBJ2-3; 9 bases fit TRBD1. The trim removed 4 bases at V and 6 bases at J, leaving 13 bases unmatched. Per germline, CDR1 KGHDR and CDR2 SFDVKD. The CDR3 totals 17 residues. In nucleotides, the CDR3 is TGTGCCACCAGTGAAGTACCCGGGACAGGGCATGGGGATACGCAGTATTTT. As protein: CATSEVPGTGHGDTQYF.

The V call is TRBV2, the J call TRBJ1-2; 7 positions match TRBD1. Trimming took 7 bases from V and 5 from J; bases not matched to a gene: 7. The CDR3 totals 13 residues. From germline, CDR1 is SNHLY and CDR2 FYNNEI. The CDR3, as DNA: TGTGCCAGCATCCCTGGGACAGCGTATGGCTACACCTTC. Its protein product is CASIPGTAYGYTF.

DNA of the CDR3: TGTGCCAGCAGTTTGTGGGAGAATCAGCCCCAGCATTTT. Translation: CASSLWENQPQHF. The rearrangement links TRBV6-5 to TRBJ1-5; D not certain. The germline V and J ends were trimmed by 4 bases and 4 bases, with 8 bases remaining between them. CDR1 MNHEY and CDR2 SVGAGI come from the germline V gene. The CDR3 is 13 residues long.

The chain combines TRBV5-6 with TRBJ1-1, with 8 positions matching TRBD1. The CDR3 contains 14 residues. The J segment lost 9 bases and the V segment lost 3 bases, leaving 10 bases of the junction unmatched. Germline lookup yields CDR1 SGHDT and CDR2 YYEEEE. For the CDR3, the DNA is TGTGCCAGCAGCTGGGGGACAGGCGGAGGTAAAGCTTTCTTT. Translation gives CASSWGTGGGKAFF.

This clonotype was recorded only once. The chain carries TRBV4-2 and TRBJ2-5, with 8 bases lining up with TRBD2. The length of the CDR3 is 15 residues. Looked up from germline, CDR1 is LGHNA and CDR2 is YNFKEQ. V was clipped by 1 base and J by 11 bases; unmatched bases: 12. In DNA form, the CDR3 reads TGTGCCAGCAGCCAAGCGGGGGGGGGTAGCAATGAGCAGTACTTC. As protein: CASSQAGGGSNEQYF.

The CDR3 DNA follows: TGCGCCAGCAGCTTGGGGGACAGAGCCACAGATACGCAGTATTTT. Amino acids: CASSLGDRATDTQYF. The genes are TRBV5-1 and TRBJ2-3; TRBD1 matches at 7 bases. The V gene end was trimmed by 0 bases and the J gene end by 2 bases; junction bases not matched to a gene: 3. This CDR3 spans 15 amino acids. The germline V gene has CDR1 SGHRS and CDR2 YFSETQ.

This clonotype was seen a few times. This rearrangement joins TRBV6-1 to TRBJ2-1, with 8 bases lining up with TRBD2. This CDR3 comprises 16 residues. J was trimmed by 4 bases and V by 3 bases; bases with no gene match: 8. Germline CDR1 and CDR2: MNHNS and SASEGT. The CDR3 DNA is TGTGCCAGCAGTGATTTGGGTAGCGGGAAATACAATGAGCAGTTCTTC. Its translation is CASSDLGSGKYNEQFF.

CDR3 sequence reads: CASSQDSPLEQYF. DNA for the CDR3: TGCGCCAGCAGCCAAGATAGCCCGCTCGAGCAGTACTTC. The gene calls are TRBV4-1 and TRBJ2-7; unclear D gene. Trimming removed 0 bases at V and 6 bases at J, with 9 bases between. Germline CDR1 MGHRA, CDR2 YSYEKL. The CDR3 covers 13 residues.

The sample holds a few counts of this clonotype. The DNA of the CDR3 is TGTGCCAGCAGTTACTCGTGGCGGAGGATAGGAGAGACCCAGTACTTC. Translating gives CASSYSWRRIGETQYF. The rearrangement links TRBV6-5 to TRBJ2-4; D perhaps matches TRBD2 (5 bases). Judging by the DNA end, TRBJ2-5 fits better; the J call may be wrong. CDR1 MNHEY and CDR2 SVGAGI come from the germline V gene. This CDR3 contains 16 residues.

This chain uses TRBV5-8 with TRBJ1-2, with D perhaps TRBD1 (5 bases). The V gene's germline CDR1 is SGHTS and CDR2 YDEGEE. With 6 bases removed from V and 4 bases from J, the gap between germline ends came to 19 bases. The CDR3 has 15 residues. This chain's CDR3 is CASTDKPGKSYGYTF. Written as DNA, the CDR3 is TGTGCCAGCACCGACAAGCCAGGGAAGAGCTATGGCTACACCTTC.

The rearrangement links TRBV6-6 to TRBJ2-3, with 10 bases matching TRBD2. Germline V CDR1 and CDR2: MNHNY, SVGAGI (reference sequence). The CDR3 spans 16 residues. J was trimmed by 2 bases and V by 6 bases; bases with no gene match: 8. The CDR3 spells CASSPGGTSVTDTQYF. The CDR3 bases are TGTGCCAGCAGCCCTGGAGGGACTAGCGTCACAGATACGCAGTATTTT.

The rearrangement links TRBV5-1 to TRBJ2-1; either TRBD1 or TRBD2 may fit D (6 bases each). The J call may be faulty, since TRBJ2-7 better matches the DNA end. CDR3 size: 16 residues. In germline, CDR1 is SGHRS, CDR2 YFSETQ. CDR3 in amino acids: CASSLEPGAGFYEQYF. CDR3 sequence (DNA): TGCGCCAGCAGCTTAGAGCCAGGGGCGGGATTCTACGAGCAGTACTTC.

The count of this clonotype is one. The gene calls are TRBV28 and TRBJ2-5, with D uncertain. V shed 2 bases and J shed 8 bases, with 15 bases lying between them. The CDR3 sequence is 14 residues long. Germline CDR1 is MDHEN and CDR2 is SYDVKM. DNA of the CDR3: TGTGCCAGCAGTTTAATCGGTCGTTTAGGAACCCAGTACTTC. Encoded protein: CASSLIGRLGTQYF.

The V and J genes are TRBV7-9 and TRBJ1-1, with D perhaps matching TRBD1 (5 bases). Trimming shortened V by 1 base and J by 4 bases, and 10 bases separated the two germline ends. The CDR3 loop spans 14 amino acids. Germline V gene sequence: CDR1 SEHNR, CDR2 FQNEAQ (reference sequence). The CDR3 sequence: CASSLGTSGTEAFF. CDR3 nucleotide sequence: TGTGCCAGCAGCTTAGGGACAAGTGGCACTGAAGCTTTCTTT. The whole variable domain, filled in from reference TRBV7-9 and TRBJ1-1, reads DTGVSQNPRHKITKRGQNVTFRCDPISEHNRLYWYRQTLGQGPEFLTYFQNEAQLEKSRLLSDRFSAERPKGSFSTLEIQRTEQGDSAMYLCASSLGTSGTEAFFGQGTRLTVV.

The CDR3: CSVGPRNSYNEQYF. The DNA of the CDR3 is TGCAGCGTGGGCCCTAGAAACTCCTACAATGAGCAGTACTTC. V usage is TRBV29-1 and J usage is TRBJ2-1; D uncertain. The end of the DNA is better explained by TRBJ2-7, so the J call may be wrong. Germline V gene lookup returns CDR1 SQVTM and CDR2 ANQGSEA. The CDR3 sequence is 14 residues long.

This clonotype was detected a few times. This rearrangement joins TRBV5-5 to TRBJ2-7; unclear D gene. Per the germline V gene, CDR1 is SGHKS and CDR2 is YYEKEE (reference sequence). This CDR3 spans 14 amino acids. The V end lost 0 bases, the J end lost 2 bases, and 9 bases lay between the germline ends. The DNA of the CDR3 is TGTGCCAGCAGCTTGGATCTACCGACCTACGAGCAGTACTTC. Protein: CASSLDLPTYEQYF.

The rearrangement links TRBV7-6 to TRBJ1-2; D is uncertain. Germline CDR1 SGHVS, CDR2 FNYEAQ. CDR3 size: 16 residues. V lost 1 base, J lost 6 bases, and 18 bases lay in between. This CDR3 reads CASSLGVGGREDGYTF. DNA of the CDR3: TGTGCCAGCAGCTTAGGAGTGGGAGGAAGGGAGGATGGCTACACCTTC.

The rearrangement uses TRBV7-3 and TRBJ2-3; 7 nucleotides agree with TRBD2. With 2 bases clipped from V and 3 bases from J, the junction kept 8 bases outside the gene matches. This CDR3 is 16 amino acids long. Germline V gives CDR1 SGHTA, CDR2 FQGTGA. The CDR3 DNA reads TGTGCCAGCAGCTTAGGGGCGGGAGTGGGAACAGATACGCAGTATTTT. It codes for CASSLGAGVGTDTQYF.

The V call is TRBV3-1, the J call TRBJ1-2, with D possibly TRBD1 on 5 matching bases. This CDR3 has 14 residues. CDR1 LGHDT and CDR2 YNNKEL come from the germline V gene (reference sequence). Trimming took off 4 bases at V and 6 bases at J, with 15 bases between the two ends. The CDR3 here is CASSLRWQGDGYTF. In DNA form, the CDR3 reads TGTGCCAGCAGCCTACGTTGGCAAGGGGATGGCTACACCTTC.